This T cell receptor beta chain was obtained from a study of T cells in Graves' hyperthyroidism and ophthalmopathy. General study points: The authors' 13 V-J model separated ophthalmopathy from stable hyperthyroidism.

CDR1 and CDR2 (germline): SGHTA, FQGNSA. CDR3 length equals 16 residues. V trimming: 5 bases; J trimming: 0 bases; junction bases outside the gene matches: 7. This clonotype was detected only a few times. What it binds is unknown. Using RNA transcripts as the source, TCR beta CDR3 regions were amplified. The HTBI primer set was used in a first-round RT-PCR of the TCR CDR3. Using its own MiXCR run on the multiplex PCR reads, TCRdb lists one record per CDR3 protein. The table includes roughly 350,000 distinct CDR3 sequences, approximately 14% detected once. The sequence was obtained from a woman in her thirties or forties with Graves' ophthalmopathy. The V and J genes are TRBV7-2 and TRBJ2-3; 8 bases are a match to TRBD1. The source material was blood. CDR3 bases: TGTGCCAGCAGCGCCAGGGGGCGGACTAGCACAGATACGCAGTATTTT. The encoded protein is CASSARGRTSTDTQYF. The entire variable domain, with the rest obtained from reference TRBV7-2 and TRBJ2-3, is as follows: GAGVSQSPSNKVTEKGKDVELRCDPISGHTALYWYRQSLGQGLEFLIYFQGNSAPDKSGLPSDRFSAERTGGSVSTLTIQRTQQEDSAVYLCASSARGRTSTDTQYFGPGTRLTVL.